The 28 T cell receptor beta chains reported below all come from one sample, sequenced in a study of OX40 agonist ivuxolimab in advanced cancers. Produced via immunoSEQ multiplex PCR; TCRdb's table is partial and in-frame only. The profile shows 80,000 or so clones, around 85% of them singletons. The material sequenced was CD4+ or CD8+ T cells sorted from blood, taken in a trial of the OX40 agonist ivuxolimab. These receptors all come from an adult with an advanced solid tumor such as melanoma, head and neck, liver or kidney cancer.

The chain joins TRBV10-2 to TRBJ2-1; 8 nucleotides match TRBD2. Germline loops: CDR1 WSHSY, CDR2 SAAADI. J gave up 5 bases and V 5 bases, and 8 bases lay outside the gene matches. CDR3 length: 15 amino acids. The CDR3 sequence: CASSPTREGNNEQFF. CDR3 coding DNA: TGCGCCAGCAGTCCCACCCGGGAGGGTAACAATGAGCAGTTCTTC.

The chain recombines TRBV5-1 with TRBJ1-1; D is unresolved. In germline, CDR1 is SGHRS, CDR2 YFSETQ. Trimming removed 7 bases at V and 2 bases at J, with 15 bases between. This CDR3 spans 14 amino acids. The CDR3 DNA sequence: TGCGCCAGCGCCCTCGGACTGGGAAACACTGAAGCTTTCTTT. Amino acids: CASALGLGNTEAFF. Filled out from reference TRBV5-1 and TRBJ1-1, the complete variable domain reads KAGVTQTPRYLIKTRGQQVTLSCSPISGHRSVSWYQQTPGQGLQFLFEYFSETQRNKGNFPGRFSGRQFSNSRSEMNVSTLELGDSALYLCASALGLGNTEAFFGQGTRLTVV.

The V call is TRBV6-6, the J call TRBJ1-4; 8 bases are shared with TRBD1. The CDR3 is 12 amino acids. V gave up 8 bases and J gave up 12 bases; unmatched junction bases: 8. CDR1 and CDR2 from the germline V gene are MNHNY and SVGAGI (reference sequence). The CDR3 DNA reads as TGTGCCAGCCACCGGCAGGGGGCGGAACTGTTTTTT. Translated, it gives CASHRQGAELFF.

A few counts support this clone. The CDR3 DNA reads as TGTGCCTGGGGAAGACAGATTAGCACAGATACGCAGTATTTT. This encodes CAWGRQISTDTQYF. The chain joins TRBV30 to TRBJ2-3; weak D call: TRBD1 (5 bases). Germline lookup yields CDR1 GTSNPN and CDR2 SVGIG (reference sequence). V lost 5 bases and J 0 bases, leaving 12 bases between the germline ends. The CDR3 extends over 14 amino acids.

The chain combines TRBV2 with TRBJ2-7; no definite D call. The CDR3 loop spans 10 amino acids. The germline CDR1 and CDR2 sequences are SNHLY and FYNNEI. The V end was cut by 7 bases, the J end by 4 bases, with 5 bases between. The CDR3 spells CASKPYEQYF. The CDR3 coding sequence is TGTGCCAGCAAACCTTACGAGCAGTACTTC.

The chain couples TRBV4-1 to TRBJ2-5; TRBD1 is a possible D gene (5 bases). There are 14 residues in the CDR3. In germline, CDR1 is MGHRA, CDR2 YSYEKL. V was pared by 2 bases and J by 3 bases, with 10 bases between. CDR3 residues: CASSQTTGKETQYF. The CDR3 bases are TGCGCCAGCAGCCAAACAACAGGAAAAGAGACCCAGTACTTC.

CDR3 sequence (DNA): TGCACCAGCAGCCAAGATCTGAGGGTCCCCCGGGAACACGAGCAGTACTTC. Its protein is CTSSQDLRVPREHEQYF. The chain combines TRBV1 with TRBJ2-7; the DNA was not used to check the table's D call, TRBD2. TRBV1 is noted as a pseudogene. The CDR3 is made up of 17 amino acids.

This chain uses TRBV7-8 with TRBJ1-2; 7 bases line up with TRBD1. CDR1 is SGHVS, CDR2 FQNEAQ, per germline. The V segment lost 0 bases and the J segment 4 bases; nucleotides outside the gene matches: 5. CDR3 size: 15 residues. The CDR3 DNA is TGTGCCAGCAGCTTAGCGAGGGGGCAGGGCTATGGCTACACCTTC. As protein: CASSLARGQGYGYTF. The complete variable domain, with remaining parts taken from reference TRBV7-8 and TRBJ1-2, reads GAGVSQSPRYKVAKRGQDVALRCDPISGHVSLFWYQQALGQGPEFLTYFQNEAQLDKSGLPSDRFFAERPEGSVSTLKIQRTQQEDSAVYLCASSLARGQGYGYTFGSGTRLTVV.

The V call is TRBV5-1, the J call TRBJ1-2; unclear D gene. Germline CDR1 reads SGHRS; CDR2 reads YFSETQ. The CDR3 totals 13 residues. V lost 0 bases, J lost 8 bases, and 11 bases lay in between. The DNA of the CDR3 is TGCGCCAGCAGCTTGGGTGGGAGTGGCGGCTACACCTTC. This encodes CASSLGGSGGYTF. Full variable domain (rest looked up from reference TRBV5-1 and TRBJ1-2): KAGVTQTPRYLIKTRGQQVTLSCSPISGHRSVSWYQQTPGQGLQFLFEYFSETQRNKGNFPGRFSGRQFSNSRSEMNVSTLELGDSALYLCASSLGGSGGYTFGSGTRLTVV.

CDR3 in amino acids: CASSSLRTQAYEQYF. Written as DNA, the CDR3 is TGTGCCAGTAGTTCCTTAAGGACACAGGCCTACGAGCAGTACTTC. This chain connects TRBV19 to TRBJ2-7; TRBD1 is a possible D gene (5 bases). Trimming removed 5 bases at V and 2 bases at J, with 16 bases between. The CDR3 is 15 residues long. Germline CDR1 LNHDA, CDR2 SQIVND (reference sequence).

This CDR3 is CASGTGTAQETQYF. CDR3 DNA sequence: TGTGCTAGTGGCACGGGGACAGCTCAAGAGACCCAGTACTTC. V usage is TRBV12-5 and J usage is TRBJ2-5; 7 bases map to TRBD1. The CDR3 is made up of 14 amino acids. The V and J ends lost 6 bases and 2 bases, in that order; junction bases with no gene match: 6. CDR1 LGHNT and CDR2 FRNRAP come from the germline V gene. The full variable domain, with the rest looked up from reference TRBV12-5 and TRBJ2-5, is DARVTQTPRHKVTEMGQEVTMRCQPILGHNTVFWYRQTMMQGLELLAYFRNRAPLDDSGMPKDRFSAEMPDATLATLKIQPSEPRDSAVYFCASGTGTAQETQYFGPGTRLLVL.

The chain is built from TRBV21-1 and TRBJ2-7; the listed D gene, TRBD1, was not tested against the DNA. TRBV21-1 represents a pseudogene. The CDR3 sequence is 16 residues long. The CDR3, as DNA: TGTGCCAGCAGCAAAGAGAACGGACAGGGGGTACACGAGCAGTACTTC. Protein product: CASSKENGQGVHEQYF.

In its sample, this clone was seen once. The J gene is TRBJ1-5, the V gene TRBV15; TRBD1 agrees at 8 bases. Unmatched junction bases numbered 0, after V lost 2 bases and J lost 6 bases. Germline values: CDR1 LNHNV, CDR2 YYDKDF (reference sequence). The CDR3 runs to 13 residues. DNA for the CDR3: TGTGCCACCAGCAGACAGGGGGCTCAGCCCCAGCATTTT. Protein product: CATSRQGAQPQHF.

To note about this clone: One junction end does not reproduce the germline sequence, and a read error may be involved. The chain carries TRBV6-5 and TRBJ1-1; D is uncertain. CDR3 length: 14 residues. Germline CDR1 is MNHEY and CDR2 is SVGAGI. In DNA form, the CDR3 reads TGTGCCAGCAGTTACTCGACGTCTCTCGGACCCGCCATCTTC. Encoded protein: CASSYSTSLGPAIF.

CDR3 DNA: TGTGCCAGCAGTGAAGCCGGAGCGGGAGTCCGGGATACGCAGTATTTT. It codes for CASSEAGAGVRDTQYF. The V call is TRBV2, the J call TRBJ2-3; 8 bases agree with TRBD2. Trimming took 0 bases from V and 6 from J; bases not matched to a gene: 8. The CDR3 consists of 16 residues. Per the germline V gene, CDR1 is SNHLY and CDR2 is FYNNEI.

The chain joins TRBV19 to TRBJ1-6; weak D call: TRBD1 (5 bases). From germline, CDR1 is LNHDA and CDR2 SQIVND (reference sequence). There are 15 residues in the CDR3. V was pared by 9 bases and J by 8 bases, with 20 bases between. For the CDR3, the DNA is TGTGCCAGAACGACCTTCGGGGGGTTGTATTCACCCCTCCACTTT. Translated, it gives CARTTFGGLYSPLHF.

The CDR3 is CASSFGQGNIQYF. In nucleotides, the CDR3 is TGTGCCAGCAGCTTTGGCCAGGGGAACATTCAGTACTTC. This chain links TRBV7-2 with TRBJ2-4; D perhaps matches TRBD1 (6 bases). Trimming removed 3 bases at V and 7 bases at J, with 10 bases between. The CDR3 contains 13 residues. Germline V gives CDR1 SGHTA, CDR2 FQGNSA.

This clone was recorded once. The chain uses TRBV7-3 and TRBJ2-2, with D unresolved. The germline CDR1 and CDR2 sequences are SGHTA and FQGTGA. This CDR3 comprises 12 residues. V dropped 8 bases and J dropped 7 bases, with 11 bases sitting between them. CDR3 region: CASGRVGGELFF. The CDR3 nucleotides are TGTGCCAGCGGTAGGGTTGGCGGGGAGCTGTTTTTT.

The V call is TRBV28, the J call TRBJ2-7, with 7 bases identical to TRBD1. Germline CDR1 MDHEN, CDR2 SYDVKM. This CDR3 is 17 amino acids long. V was clipped by 6 bases and J by 1 base; unmatched bases: 15. DNA of the CDR3: TGTGCCAGCAGGCAAATACGAACAGGGGTGAGGTCCTACGAGCAGTACTTC. Translated, it gives CASRQIRTGVRSYEQYF.

The chain links TRBV11-2 to TRBJ2-3, with 11 positions matching TRBD2. V lost 3 bases to trimming and J lost 5 bases; unmatched junction nucleotides: 4. The CDR3 has 15 amino acids. Germline V gene sequence: CDR1 SGHAT, CDR2 FQNNGV. The DNA of the CDR3 is TGTGCCAGCAGCTTGCTAGCGGGAGGCCTAGATACGCAGTATTTT. Its translation: CASSLLAGGLDTQYF. Using reference TRBV11-2 and TRBJ2-3 for the parts outside the CDR3, the full variable domain is EAGVAQSPRYKIIEKRQSVAFWCNPISGHATLYWYQQILGQGPKLLIQFQNNGVVDDSQLPKDRFSAERLKGVDSTLKIQPAKLEDSAVYLCASSLLAGGLDTQYFGPGTRLTVL.

The J gene is TRBJ2-5, the V gene TRBV7-7, with unresolved D. Between the trimmed V and J ends, which lost 6 bases and 1 base, there was a span of 6 bases. CDR3 length: 12 residues. The germline V gene has CDR1 SSHAT and CDR2 FNYEAQ (reference sequence). The DNA for the CDR3 is TGTGCCAGCAGTCATCTCCAAGAGACCCAGTACTTC. Residues: CASSHLQETQYF.

Concerning this clone itself: Additional DNA sequences in this sample encode the identical CDR3. This chain joins TRBV7-9 and TRBJ2-6; D uncertain. Trimming took off 2 bases at V and 3 bases at J, with 2 bases between the two ends. Germline CDR1 SEHNR, CDR2 FQNEAQ (reference sequence). This CDR3 contains 13 residues. The CDR3 protein is CASSLYGANVLTF. The CDR3 coding sequence is TGTGCCAGCAGCTTATATGGGGCCAACGTCCTGACTTTC.

This chain uses TRBV30 with TRBJ1-1; no definite D call. Germline loops: CDR1 GTSNPN, CDR2 SVGIG (reference sequence). This CDR3 is built from 11 residues. Trimming shortened V by 0 bases and J by 2 bases, and 1 base separated the two germline ends. CDR3 loop: CAWSVNTEAFF. The CDR3 region has the DNA TGTGCCTGGAGTGTTAACACTGAAGCTTTCTTT. The full variable domain, its missing parts supplied by reference TRBV30 and TRBJ1-1, is SQTIHQWPATLVQPVGSPLSLECTVEGTSNPNLYWYRQAAGRGLQLLFYSVGIGQISSEVPQNLSASRPQDRQFILSSKKLLLSDSGFYLCAWSVNTEAFFGQGTRLTVV.

Concerning this clone itself: A junction boundary mismatches the germline segment, possibly from a read error. J is TRBJ2-7 and V is TRBV2; D possibly uses TRBD1 or TRBD2 (5 bases each). The CDR3 has 12 amino acids. Germline CDR1 SNHLY, CDR2 FYNNEI. The CDR3, as DNA: TGTGCCAGCAGTGTCAGGGCGGGCGAGCGGTACTTC. Amino acid sequence: CASSVRAGERYF.

The rearrangement joins TRBV7-8 to TRBJ2-7; a weak D match, TRBD2 (5 bases). The CDR3 consists of 13 residues. Germline-derived CDR1 and CDR2 are SGHVS and FQNEAQ. V lost 2 bases to trimming and J lost 6 bases, with 11 bases between them. The CDR3 loop is CASSLLAPAEQYF. CDR3 DNA: TGTGCCAGCAGCTTACTAGCCCCGGCCGAGCAGTACTTC.

The V gene is TRBV7-2, the J gene TRBJ2-5; no reliable D call. This CDR3 has 12 residues. Germline CDR1 and CDR2: SGHTA and FQGNSA. With 5 bases removed from V and 10 bases from J, the gap between germline ends came to 14 bases. The CDR3 sequence: CASSLSGPDQYF. The DNA for the CDR3 is TGTGCCAGCAGCCTCAGTGGACCGGACCAGTACTTC.

This sequence joins TRBV7-8 and TRBJ2-7, with D uncertain. CDR1 is SGHVS and CDR2 is FQNEAQ in the germline V gene. V was cut by 1 base and J by 6 bases, with 10 bases left in between. There are 13 residues in the CDR3. The CDR3 region is CASSLVGITEQYF. The CDR3 DNA sequence: TGTGCCAGCAGCTTAGTAGGAATCACCGAGCAGTACTTC.

V gene TRBV6-1 combines with J gene TRBJ2-1; 7 bases fit TRBD2. The CDR3 is 15 amino acids. V gave up 8 bases and J gave up 4 bases; unmatched junction bases: 11. The germline V gene has CDR1 MNHNS and CDR2 SASEGT. The CDR3 spells CASHVRGTIYNEQFF. The CDR3 coding sequence is TGTGCCAGCCACGTCCGCGGGACTATATACAATGAGCAGTTCTTC.